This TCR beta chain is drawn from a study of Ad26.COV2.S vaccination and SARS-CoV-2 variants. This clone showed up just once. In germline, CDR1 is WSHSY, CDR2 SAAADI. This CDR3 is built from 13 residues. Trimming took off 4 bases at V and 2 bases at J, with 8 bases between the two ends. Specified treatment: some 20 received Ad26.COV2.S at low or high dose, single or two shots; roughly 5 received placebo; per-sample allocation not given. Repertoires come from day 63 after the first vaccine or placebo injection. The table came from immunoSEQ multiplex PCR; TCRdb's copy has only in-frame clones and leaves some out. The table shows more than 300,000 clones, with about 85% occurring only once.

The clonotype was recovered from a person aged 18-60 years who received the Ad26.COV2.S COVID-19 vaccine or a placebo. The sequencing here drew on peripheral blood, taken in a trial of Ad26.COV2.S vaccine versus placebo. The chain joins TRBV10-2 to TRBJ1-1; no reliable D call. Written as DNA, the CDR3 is TGCGCCAGCAGTGTCCAGGAAAACACTGAAGCTTTCTTT. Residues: CASSVQENTEAFF.